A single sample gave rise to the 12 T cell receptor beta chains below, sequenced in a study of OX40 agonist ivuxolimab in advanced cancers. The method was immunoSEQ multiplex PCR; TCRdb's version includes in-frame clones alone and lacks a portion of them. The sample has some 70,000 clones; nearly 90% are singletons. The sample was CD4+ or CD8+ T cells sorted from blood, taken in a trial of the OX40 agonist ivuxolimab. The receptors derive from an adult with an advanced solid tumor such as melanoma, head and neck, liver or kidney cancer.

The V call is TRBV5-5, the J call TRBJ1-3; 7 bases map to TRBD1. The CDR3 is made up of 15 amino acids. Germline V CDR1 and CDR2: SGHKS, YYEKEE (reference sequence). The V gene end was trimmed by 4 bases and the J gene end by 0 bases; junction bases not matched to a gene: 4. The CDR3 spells CASSPTGASGNTIYF. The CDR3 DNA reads TGTGCCAGCAGCCCCACAGGGGCCTCTGGAAACACCATATATTTT.

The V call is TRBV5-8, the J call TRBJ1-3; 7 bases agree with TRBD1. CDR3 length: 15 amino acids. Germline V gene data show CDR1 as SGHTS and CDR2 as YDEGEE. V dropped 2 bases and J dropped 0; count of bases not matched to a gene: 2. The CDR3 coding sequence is TGTGCCAGCAGCTTAGGGGGCGGCTCTGGAAACACCATATATTTT. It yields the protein CASSLGGGSGNTIYF.

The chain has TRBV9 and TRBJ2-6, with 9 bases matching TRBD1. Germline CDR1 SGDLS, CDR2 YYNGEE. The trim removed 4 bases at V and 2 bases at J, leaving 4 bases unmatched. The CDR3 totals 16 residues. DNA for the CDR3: TGTGCCAGCAGCTTTGACAGGGGGACTGGGGCCAACGTCCTGACTTTC. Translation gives CASSFDRGTGANVLTF.

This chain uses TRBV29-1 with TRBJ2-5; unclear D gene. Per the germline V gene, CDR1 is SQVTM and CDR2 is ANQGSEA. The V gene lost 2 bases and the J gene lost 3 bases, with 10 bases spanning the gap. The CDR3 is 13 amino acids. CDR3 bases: TGCAGCGTTGAACCAGTGGCCAAAGAGACCCAGTACTTC. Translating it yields CSVEPVAKETQYF.

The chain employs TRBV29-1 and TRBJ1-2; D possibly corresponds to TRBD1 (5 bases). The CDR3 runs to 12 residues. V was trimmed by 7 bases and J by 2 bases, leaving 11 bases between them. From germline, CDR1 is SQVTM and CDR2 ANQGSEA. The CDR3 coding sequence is TGCAGCGGCGTCTGGGGGAACTATGGCTACACCTTC. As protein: CSGVWGNYGYTF.

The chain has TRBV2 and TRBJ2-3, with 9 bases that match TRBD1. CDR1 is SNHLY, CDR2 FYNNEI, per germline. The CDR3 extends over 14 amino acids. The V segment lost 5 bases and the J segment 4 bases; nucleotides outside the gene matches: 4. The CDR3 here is CASSWTGEADTQYF. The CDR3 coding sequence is TGTGCCAGCAGTTGGACAGGGGAGGCAGATACGCAGTATTTT.

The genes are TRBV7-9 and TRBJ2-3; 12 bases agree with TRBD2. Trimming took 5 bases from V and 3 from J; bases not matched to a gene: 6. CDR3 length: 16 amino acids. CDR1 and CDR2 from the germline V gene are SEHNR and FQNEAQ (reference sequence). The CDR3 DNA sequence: TGTGCCAGCAGCGCGGGACTAGCGGGTCGTACAGATACGCAGTATTTT. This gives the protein CASSAGLAGRTDTQYF.

The CDR3 DNA reads as TGCGCCAGCAGCTTGGAGGGATACGGTTATGGCTACACCTTC. Its protein product is CASSLEGYGYGYTF. This chain connects TRBV5-1 to TRBJ1-2, with no clear D. The CDR3 covers 14 residues. The V gene's germline CDR1 is SGHRS and CDR2 YFSETQ. V lost 0 bases and J 5 bases, leaving 11 bases between the germline ends.

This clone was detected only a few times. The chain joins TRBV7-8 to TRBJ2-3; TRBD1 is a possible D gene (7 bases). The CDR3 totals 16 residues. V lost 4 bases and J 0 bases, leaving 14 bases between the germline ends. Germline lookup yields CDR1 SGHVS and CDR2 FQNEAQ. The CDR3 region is CASSSGGSLSTDTQYF. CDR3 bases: TGTGCCAGCAGCTCAGGGGGGTCGCTGAGCACAGATACGCAGTATTTT.

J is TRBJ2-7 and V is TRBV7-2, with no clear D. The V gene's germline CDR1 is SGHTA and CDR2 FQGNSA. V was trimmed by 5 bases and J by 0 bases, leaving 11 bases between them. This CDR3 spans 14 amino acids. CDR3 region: CASSPSFGSYEQYF. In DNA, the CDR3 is TGTGCCAGCAGCCCATCTTTCGGCTCCTACGAGCAGTACTTC. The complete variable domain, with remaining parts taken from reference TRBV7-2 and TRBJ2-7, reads GAGVSQSPSNKVTEKGKDVELRCDPISGHTALYWYRQSLGQGLEFLIYFQGNSAPDKSGLPSDRFSAERTGGSVSTLTIQRTQQEDSAVYLCASSPSFGSYEQYFGPGTRLTVT.

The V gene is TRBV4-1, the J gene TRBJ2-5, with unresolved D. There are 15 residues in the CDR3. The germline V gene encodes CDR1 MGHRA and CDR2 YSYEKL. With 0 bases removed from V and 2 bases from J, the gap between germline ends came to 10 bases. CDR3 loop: CASSQDETSQETQYF. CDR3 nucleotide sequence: TGCGCCAGCAGCCAAGATGAGACCTCACAAGAGACCCAGTACTTC.

The CDR3 coding sequence is TGTGCCAGCAGCTTTGAGGCCCTCCAAGGCACCGGGGAGCTGTTTTTT. Its translation: CASSFEALQGTGELFF. The chain carries TRBV5-4 and TRBJ2-2, with unresolved D. Germline V lookup: CDR1 SGHNT, CDR2 YYREEE (reference sequence). Between the trimmed V and J ends, which lost 2 bases and 4 bases, there was a span of 15 bases. This CDR3 is built from 16 residues.